The sequence of this T cell receptor beta chain was determined in a study of T cells after posttransplantation cyclophosphamide. Study-level points and caveats: After PTCy, TRB diversity resembled that of CNI/methotrexate controls. Tissue-infiltrating T cells from skin or gut overlapped little with blood T cells.

Some clones are missing from TCRdb's copy, which holds only in-frame ones; the method was immunoSEQ multiplex PCR. This sample comprises tens of thousands of clones, none seen once only. V lost 5 bases to trimming and J lost 6 bases, with 17 bases between them. The length of the CDR3 is 14 residues. CDR1 SGHTA and CDR2 FQGNSA come from the germline V gene. This clone was counted a few times. Its antigen is as yet unknown. On the day of bone marrow donation, the related graft donor provided peripheral blood. Sequencing was done on a sample of PBMCs. The chain has TRBV7-2 and TRBJ2-7; D perhaps matches TRBD2 (5 bases). The clonotype comes from a woman aged 60-70 years in good health, CMV-negative, and a related stem cell transplant donor. CDR3 nucleotide sequence: TGTGCCAGCAGCCAATTCTTAGAGGGTGGCGAGCAGTACTTC. Encoded protein: CASSQFLEGGEQYF.